Listed here are 12 T cell receptor beta chains from one sample, sequenced in a study of T-cell memory formation after mild COVID-19. TCRdb reprocessed the 5' RACE reads with MiXCR, giving one entry per CDR3 protein. The repertoire holds around 250,000 distinct CDR3 sequences, with 16% as singletons. The sample comprised PBMCs or a T cell subset sorted from them (not recorded which). The source is a man between 18 and 35 years old who had mild COVID-19 (a few samples of this study predate the infection). Cell type and time point are not known.

J is TRBJ1-5 and V is TRBV7-9, with 7 bases identical to TRBD1. V trimming: 1 base; J trimming: 6 bases; junction bases outside the gene matches: 12. The CDR3 contains 17 residues. Per germline, CDR1 SEHNR and CDR2 FQNEAQ (reference sequence). Here the CDR3 DNA reads TGTGCCAGCAGCTTAGTAGAGACAGGGCTAGCAAGTCAGCCCCAGCATTTT. Amino acids: CASSLVETGLASQPQHF.

This chain uses TRBV5-1 with TRBJ1-1; 7 bases align to TRBD1. Losses at the gene ends were 0 bases for V and 1 base for J; bases not matched to a gene: 3. Germline CDR1 and CDR2: SGHRS and YFSETQ. The CDR3 spans 15 residues. The CDR3 sequence is CASSLVGTENTEAFF. Written as DNA, the CDR3 is TGCGCCAGCAGCTTGGTCGGGACAGAGAACACTGAAGCTTTCTTT.

The V call is TRBV5-1, the J call TRBJ1-1, with unresolved D. V gave up 4 bases and J gave up 1 base, with 8 bases separating them. CDR1 and CDR2 from the germline V gene are SGHRS and YFSETQ. The CDR3 sequence is 13 residues long. As DNA, the CDR3 is TGCGCCAGCAGCGAGGGTTCGAACACTGAAGCTTTCTTT. The encoded protein is CASSEGSNTEAFF.

This clonotype was picked up a small number of times. V usage is TRBV20-1 and J usage is TRBJ1-3, with TRBD1 matching over 8 bases. V shed 6 bases and J 1 base; nucleotides not matched to a gene: 5. The CDR3 spans 14 residues. In germline, CDR1 is DFQATT, CDR2 SNEGSKA (reference sequence). CDR3 sequence: CSAWTGLSGNTIYF. The CDR3 DNA reads TGCAGTGCCTGGACAGGGCTATCTGGAAACACCATATATTTT.

The chain is built from TRBV6-2 or TRBV6-3 and TRBJ1-5; D is uncertain. There are 14 residues in the CDR3. V lost 0 bases, J lost 7 bases, and 10 bases lay in between. The germline V gene encodes CDR1 MNHEY and CDR2 SVGEGT. CDR3 region: CASSYSSRFQPQHF. Written as DNA, the CDR3 is TGTGCCAGCAGTTACTCGTCAAGATTCCAGCCCCAGCATTTT.

This clonotype showed up many times. The chain couples TRBV29-1 to TRBJ1-4; D is uncertain. V was clipped by 6 bases and J by 10 bases, with 18 bases between them. The length of the CDR3 is 13 residues. Germline CDR1 and CDR2: SQVTM and ANQGSEA. DNA for the CDR3: TGCAGCGTCATAGCCGAAGGGAATCCAAAACTGTTTTTT. Amino acids: CSVIAEGNPKLFF.

The rearrangement links TRBV10-3 to TRBJ2-5, with D tentatively TRBD1 or TRBD2 (5 bases each). The length of the CDR3 is 15 residues. Deletions cut 3 bases from V and 4 bases from J, with 15 bases between. Germline V gives CDR1 ENHRY, CDR2 SYGVKD. CDR3 DNA: TGTGCCATCAGTGACAGAGGGGCGGTAGGAGAGACCCAGTACTTC. Its protein is CAISDRGAVGETQYF.

This clonotype was observed a few times. The V call is TRBV9, the J call TRBJ2-2; no firm D call. CDR3 length: 14 residues. Trimming stripped 0 bases from V and 4 bases from J, with 7 bases between. The germline V gene has CDR1 SGDLS and CDR2 YYNGEE. CDR3 amino acids: CASSVAETTGELFF. As DNA, the CDR3 is TGTGCCAGCAGCGTAGCGGAAACCACCGGGGAGCTGTTTTTT.

CDR3 protein: CASSSRRWTSEDTQYF. The DNA for the CDR3 is TGTGCCAGCAGCTCCAGGAGGTGGACTAGCGAAGATACGCAGTATTTT. The chain links TRBV5-5 to TRBJ2-3, with 9 bases matching TRBD2. The CDR3 has 16 amino acids. Trimming cost V 3 bases and J 5 bases; bases outside gene matches: 10. CDR1 is SGHKS and CDR2 is YYEKEE in the germline V gene (reference sequence).

This clonotype was seen a few times. This chain connects TRBV9 to TRBJ1-4; no clear D. The germline V and J ends were trimmed by 3 bases and 5 bases, with 17 bases remaining between them. The CDR3 is 16 residues long. The V gene's germline CDR1 is SGDLS and CDR2 YYNGEE. The CDR3 DNA is TGTGCCAGCAGCGCAGATCAGACCCGGTCGAATGAAAAACTGTTTTTT. Amino acid sequence: CASSADQTRSNEKLFF.

The V call is TRBV19, the J call TRBJ2-7, with unresolved D. There are 13 residues in the CDR3. The germline V gene encodes CDR1 LNHDA and CDR2 SQIVND (reference sequence). V lost 3 bases to trimming and J lost 2 bases, with 8 bases between them. In DNA form, the CDR3 reads TGTGCCAGTAGTATGGGCAGAGCCTACGAGCAGTACTTC. As protein: CASSMGRAYEQYF.

This clonotype came up many times. The rearrangement uses TRBV12-3 or TRBV12-4 and TRBJ2-7; possible D gene TRBD1, 5 bases. Deletions cut 3 bases from V and 0 bases from J, with 9 bases between. The CDR3 has 14 residues. CDR3 protein: CASSFGAHSYEQYF. DNA for the CDR3: TGTGCCAGCAGTTTTGGGGCCCACTCCTACGAGCAGTACTTC.